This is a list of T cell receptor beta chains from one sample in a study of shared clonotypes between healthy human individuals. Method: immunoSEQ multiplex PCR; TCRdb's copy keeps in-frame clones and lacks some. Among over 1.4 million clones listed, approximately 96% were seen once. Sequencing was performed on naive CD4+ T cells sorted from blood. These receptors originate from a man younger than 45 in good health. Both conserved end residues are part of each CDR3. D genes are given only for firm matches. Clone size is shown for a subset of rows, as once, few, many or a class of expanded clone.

CDR3 protein: CASSLETGLWVSEAFF; CDR3 DNA: TGCGCCAGCAGCTTGGAAACAGGGCTTTGGGTCTCTGAAGCTTTCTTT; clone size: .; V gene: TRBV5-1; J gene: TRBJ1-1; D gene: .
CDR3 protein: CASKGLAGDVSYNEQFF; CDR3 DNA: TGTGCCAGCAAAGGCCTAGCGGGAGATGTCTCCTACAATGAGCAGTTCTTC; clone size: .; V gene: TRBV28; J gene: TRBJ2-1; D gene: TRBD2
CDR3 protein: CASSAETASSGNTIYF; CDR3 DNA: TGTGCCAGCAGCGCCGAGACTGCGAGCTCTGGAAACACCATATATTTT; clone size: .; V gene: TRBV11-2; J gene: TRBJ1-3; D gene: .
CDR3 protein: CASSAGQVFNQPQHF; CDR3 DNA: TGTGCCAGCAGTGCCGGACAGGTATTCAATCAGCCCCAGCATTTT; clone size: .; V gene: TRBV6-5; J gene: TRBJ1-5; D gene: TRBD1
CDR3 protein: CASSVEGSSTDTQYF; CDR3 DNA: TGTGCCAGCAGCGTAGAAGGGTCAAGCACAGATACGCAGTATTTT; clone size: .; V gene: TRBV9; J gene: TRBJ2-3; D gene: .
CDR3 protein: CASSLGNIAGASDTQYF; CDR3 DNA: TGTGCCAGCAGCTTGGGGAACATAGCGGGAGCGTCAGATACGCAGTATTTT; clone size: .; V gene: TRBV11-3; J gene: TRBJ2-3; D gene: TRBD2
CDR3 protein: CASSLDGYEQYF; CDR3 DNA: TGCGCCAGCAGCCTTGACGGCTACGAGCAGTACTTC; clone size: .; V gene: TRBV5-1; J gene: TRBJ2-7; D gene: .
CDR3 protein: CASSLVSGFSYEQYF; CDR3 DNA: TGTGCCAGCAGCTTGGTCAGCGGGTTCTCCTACGAGCAGTACTTC; clone size: .; V gene: TRBV5-4; J gene: TRBJ2-7; D gene: .
CDR3 protein: CASGLARSGELFF; CDR3 DNA: TGTGCTAGTGGTTTGGCCAGGTCCGGGGAGCTGTTTTTT; clone size: .; V gene: TRBV12-5; J gene: TRBJ2-2; D gene: .
CDR3 protein: CATSRYPQATNTEAFF; CDR3 DNA: TGTGCCACCAGCAGATATCCACAGGCGACGAACACTGAAGCTTTCTTT; clone size: once; V gene: TRBV15; J gene: TRBJ1-1; D gene: .
CDR3 protein: CASSLERGRSYGYTF; CDR3 DNA: TGTGCCAGCAGCTTAGAAAGGGGGAGGAGCTATGGCTACACCTTC; clone size: .; V gene: TRBV11-2; J gene: TRBJ1-2; D gene: .
CDR3 protein: CASSLVGLAANTGELFF; CDR3 DNA: TGTGCCAGCAGCTTGGTGGGGCTAGCGGCGAACACCGGGGAGCTGTTTTTT; clone size: .; V gene: TRBV5-4; J gene: TRBJ2-2; D gene: TRBD2
CDR3 protein: CASSESVATSQYF; CDR3 DNA: TGCGCCAGCAGTGAGTCAGTAGCTACCTCGCAGTACTTC; clone size: .; V gene: TRBV10-1; J gene: TRBJ2-7; D gene: .
CDR3 protein: CAIGGTGNTGELFF; CDR3 DNA: TGTGCCATCGGGGGGACAGGGAACACCGGGGAGCTGTTTTTT; clone size: .; V gene: TRBV10-3; J gene: TRBJ2-2; D gene: TRBD1
CDR3 protein: CASSSHGTGVYEQYF; CDR3 DNA: TGTGCCAGTAGTTCCCACGGGACAGGGGTTTACGAGCAGTACTTC; clone size: .; V gene: TRBV19; J gene: TRBJ2-7; D gene: TRBD1
CDR3 protein: CASSLGDVWDEQYF; CDR3 DNA: TGCGCCAGCAGCTTGGGGGACGTCTGGGACGAGCAGTACTTC; clone size: .; V gene: TRBV5-1; J gene: TRBJ2-7; D gene: .
CDR3 protein: CASSYARTVDYEQYF; CDR3 DNA: TGCGCCAGCAGCTACGCCAGGACTGTTGACTACGAGCAGTACTTC; clone size: .; V gene: TRBV5-1; J gene: TRBJ2-7; D gene: .
CDR3 protein: CASSSSYEQYF; CDR3 DNA: TGTGCCAGTAGTAGCTCCTACGAGCAGTACTTC; clone size: .; V gene: TRBV19; J gene: TRBJ2-7; D gene: .
CDR3 protein: CASSWTGSGDEQYF; CDR3 DNA: TGCGCCAGCAGCTGGACAGGGAGCGGGGATGAGCAGTACTTC; clone size: .; V gene: TRBV5-1; J gene: TRBJ2-7; D gene: .
CDR3 protein: CASRATGAGTDTQYF; CDR3 DNA: TGTGCCAGCAGGGCTACAGGGGCCGGCACAGATACGCAGTATTTT; clone size: .; V gene: TRBV28; J gene: TRBJ2-3; D gene: TRBD1
CDR3 protein: CSVESTDTQYF; CDR3 DNA: TGCAGCGTTGAAAGCACAGATACGCAGTATTTT; clone size: .; V gene: TRBV29-1; J gene: TRBJ2-3; D gene: .
CDR3 protein: CASSRGQGTETQYF; CDR3 DNA: TGTGCCAGCAGCCGGGGACAGGGAACGGAGACCCAGTACTTC; clone size: .; V gene: TRBV5-6; J gene: TRBJ2-5; D gene: TRBD1
CDR3 protein: CASSSGSLNQPQHF; CDR3 DNA: TGTGCCAGCAGTTCGGGATCTCTCAATCAGCCCCAGCATTTT; clone size: .; V gene: TRBV28; J gene: TRBJ1-5; D gene: .
CDR3 protein: CAWSTSGSNEQFF; CDR3 DNA: TGTGCCTGGAGTACTAGCGGGAGTAATGAGCAGTTCTTC; clone size: .; V gene: TRBV30; J gene: TRBJ2-1; D gene: TRBD2
CDR3 protein: CASSLGLAGGADTQYF; CDR3 DNA: TGTGCCAGCAGCTTAGGCCTAGCGGGAGGGGCAGATACGCAGTATTTT; clone size: .; V gene: TRBV7-2; J gene: TRBJ2-3; D gene: TRBD2
CDR3 protein: CASNYGRDEQYF; CDR3 DNA: TGTGCCAGCAACTACGGGCGTGACGAGCAGTACTTC; clone size: .; V gene: TRBV28; J gene: TRBJ2-7; D gene: .
CDR3 protein: CASSLVGSGANVLTF; CDR3 DNA: TGTGCCAGCAGCCTTGTGGGGTCTGGGGCCAACGTCCTGACTTTC; clone size: .; V gene: TRBV28; J gene: TRBJ2-6; D gene: .
CDR3 protein: CASSLDGSYGYTF; CDR3 DNA: TGTGCCAGCAGCTTAGATGGCAGCTATGGCTACACCTTC; clone size: .; V gene: TRBV7-8; J gene: TRBJ1-2; D gene: .
CDR3 protein: CASSLGTGLSGANVLTF; CDR3 DNA: TGCGCCAGCAGCTTGGGGACAGGGCTCTCTGGGGCCAACGTCCTGACTTTC; clone size: .; V gene: TRBV5-1; J gene: TRBJ2-6; D gene: TRBD1
CDR3 protein: CASSPRTGRNEQYF; CDR3 DNA: TGTGCCAGCAGCCCAAGGACAGGGAGGAACGAGCAGTACTTC; clone size: once; V gene: TRBV5-5; J gene: TRBJ2-7; D gene: TRBD1
CDR3 protein: CASSAWGRVNTGELFF; CDR3 DNA: TGCGCCAGCAGTGCATGGGGTCGCGTGAACACCGGGGAGCTGTTTTTT; clone size: .; V gene: TRBV10-2; J gene: TRBJ2-2; D gene: .
CDR3 protein: CAISDTRTGNGYTF; CDR3 DNA: TGTGCCATCAGTGACACACGGACAGGGAATGGCTACACCTTC; clone size: .; V gene: TRBV10-3; J gene: TRBJ1-2; D gene: TRBD1
CDR3 protein: CASSAPSGRAGTGELFF; CDR3 DNA: TGTGCCAGTAGTGCGCCTAGCGGGAGGGCCGGCACCGGGGAGCTGTTTTTT; clone size: .; V gene: TRBV19; J gene: TRBJ2-2; D gene: TRBD2
CDR3 protein: CASSADRGRETQYF; CDR3 DNA: TGTGCCAGCAGCGCGGACAGGGGGCGGGAGACCCAGTACTTC; clone size: .; V gene: TRBV7-9; J gene: TRBJ2-5; D gene: TRBD1
CDR3 protein: CASSLELAPISLFF; CDR3 DNA: TGTGCCAGCAGCTTAGAGCTAGCCCCGATATCGCTGTTTTTT; clone size: .; V gene: TRBV7-2; J gene: TRBJ2-2; D gene: .
CDR3 protein: CAWSVKWAGGWWTEAFF; CDR3 DNA: TGTGCCTGGAGTGTAAAGTGGGCAGGGGGCTGGTGGACTGAAGCTTTCTTT; clone size: .; V gene: TRBV30; J gene: TRBJ1-1; D gene: TRBD1
CDR3 protein: CASREVTAGIYNEQFF; CDR3 DNA: TGTGCCAGCAGGGAAGTGACAGCAGGAATTTACAATGAGCAGTTCTTC; clone size: once; V gene: TRBV5-4; J gene: TRBJ2-1; D gene: .
CDR3 protein: CSALRQPNTEAFF; CDR3 DNA: TGCAGCGCGTTGCGACAGCCGAACACTGAAGCTTTCTTT; clone size: .; V gene: TRBV29-1; J gene: TRBJ1-1; D gene: .
CDR3 protein: CASSLSGTGADTQYF; CDR3 DNA: TGTGCCAGCAGCTTGAGTGGGACAGGAGCAGATACGCAGTATTTT; clone size: .; V gene: TRBV5-4; J gene: TRBJ2-3; D gene: TRBD1
CDR3 protein: CASSLVLAGRDVFF; CDR3 DNA: TGTGCCAGCAGCTTAGTCCTGGCGGGACGAGACGTGTTCTTC; clone size: .; V gene: TRBV7-2; J gene: TRBJ2-1; D gene: .
CDR3 protein: CASSLFNRGNYGYTF; CDR3 DNA: TGTGCCAGCAGCTTGTTCAACAGGGGGAACTATGGCTACACCTTC; clone size: .; V gene: TRBV5-6; J gene: TRBJ1-2; D gene: TRBD1
CDR3 protein: CASSVIGQGTDTQYF; CDR3 DNA: TGTGCCAGCAGCGTAATCGGACAGGGGACAGATACGCAGTATTTT; clone size: .; V gene: TRBV9; J gene: TRBJ2-3; D gene: TRBD1
CDR3 protein: CASRRGTGNQPQHF; CDR3 DNA: TGTGCCAGCAGACGCGGGACGGGGAATCAGCCCCAGCATTTT; clone size: .; V gene: TRBV6-5; J gene: TRBJ1-5; D gene: .
CDR3 protein: CASSADAKNIQYF; CDR3 DNA: TGCGCCAGCAGTGCGGACGCCAAAAACATTCAGTACTTC; clone size: .; V gene: TRBV10-1; J gene: TRBJ2-4; D gene: .
CDR3 protein: CASSSPAGFGGYTF; CDR3 DNA: TGTGCCAGCAGCTCCCCCGCGGGGTTCGGGGGCTACACCTTC; clone size: .; V gene: TRBV7-9; J gene: TRBJ1-2; D gene: .
CDR3 protein: CASSLGGQGDEQYF; CDR3 DNA: TGCGCCAGCAGCTTGGGGGGACAGGGAGACGAGCAGTACTTC; clone size: .; V gene: TRBV5-1; J gene: TRBJ2-7; D gene: TRBD1
CDR3 protein: CASSQDAISTDTQYF; CDR3 DNA: TGTGCCAGCAGCCAAGACGCGATATCCACAGATACGCAGTATTTT; clone size: .; V gene: TRBV14; J gene: TRBJ2-3; D gene: .
CDR3 protein: CATSRFSSGASYNEQFF; CDR3 DNA: TGTGCCACCAGCAGATTTTCTAGCGGGGCATCCTACAATGAGCAGTTCTTC; clone size: .; V gene: TRBV15; J gene: TRBJ2-1; D gene: TRBD2